The 15 T cell receptor beta chains below all came from one sample that was sequenced in a study of T cells after yellow fever vaccination. One entry per CDR3 protein results from TCRdb running MiXCR on the 5' RACE reads. The table has around 310,000 distinct CDR3 sequences, 3% to 4.5% seen once. The sequencing here drew on PBMCs, taken 5 days after the yellow fever booster vaccination. The receptors originated from a man between 18 and 35 years old who received the YFV17D yellow fever vaccine.

In its sample, this clonotype was seen a few times. This CDR3 is CASTQGTGEAFF. CDR3 coding DNA: TGTGCCAGCACCCAGGGAACCGGTGAAGCTTTCTTT. This rearrangement joins TRBV6-5 to TRBJ1-1, with a possible D match to TRBD1 (5 bases). The CDR3 loop spans 12 amino acids. Germline V gene data show CDR1 as MNHEY and CDR2 as SVGAGI. With 7 bases removed from V and 7 bases from J, the gap between germline ends came to 13 bases.

This clonotype was seen many times. The V call is TRBV12-3 or TRBV12-4, the J call TRBJ1-5, with no clear D. This CDR3 has 12 residues. V was pared by 5 bases and J by 12 bases, with 14 bases between. DNA for the CDR3: TGTGCCAGCAGTCGGGGTTCGTGGCACCAGCATTTT. It is translated as CASSRGSWHQHF.

This clonotype has only a few counts. The chain recombines TRBV4-2 with TRBJ1-1; D is ambiguous. Trimming removed 3 bases at V and 2 bases at J, with 10 bases between. The V gene's germline CDR1 is LGHNA and CDR2 YNFKEQ. The CDR3 extends over 14 amino acids. Written as DNA, the CDR3 is TGTGCCAGCAGCCAGCCGCTGGGAAACACTGAAGCTTTCTTT. Translation gives CASSQPLGNTEAFF.

At least ten counts were recorded for this clonotype. The chain employs TRBV12-3 or TRBV12-4 and TRBJ1-1; D is possibly TRBD1 (6 bases). The V end lost 2 bases, the J end lost 0 bases, and 10 bases lay between the germline ends. The CDR3 is 15 amino acids. CDR3 sequence: CASSLRAGVNTEAFF. DNA for the CDR3: TGTGCCAGCAGTTTACGGGCAGGGGTGAACACTGAAGCTTTCTTT.

The chain carries TRBV12-3 or TRBV12-4 and TRBJ1-1; no reliable D call. The V and J ends lost 3 bases and 3 bases respectively, with 8 bases between them. This CDR3 spans 13 amino acids. This CDR3 is CASSLEPDTEAFF. The CDR3 bases are TGTGCCAGCAGTTTGGAGCCGGACACTGAAGCTTTCTTT.

The gene calls are TRBV6-5 and TRBJ2-1; the match to TRBD1 covers 8 bases. The V segment lost 6 bases and the J segment 6 bases; nucleotides outside the gene matches: 10. The germline V gene encodes CDR1 MNHEY and CDR2 SVGAGI. CDR3 length equals 15 residues. CDR3 nucleotide sequence: TGTGCCAGCAGCCCGTATAAAACAGGGGGCAATGAGCAGTTCTTC. Translation: CASSPYKTGGNEQFF.

The count of this clonotype is one. One junction end does not reproduce the germline sequence, and a read error may be involved. The V and J genes are TRBV15 and TRBJ2-1; tentative D call: TRBD2 (7 bases). The CDR3 contains 16 residues. CDR1 and CDR2 from the germline V gene are LNHNV and YYDKDF (reference sequence). The CDR3 loop reads CATSRPRGAIYYEQFF. CDR3 DNA sequence: TGTGCCACCAGCAGACCCCGGGGGGCCATCTACTATGAGCAGTTCTTC.

This clonotype was seen ten or more times. The genes are TRBV20-1 and TRBJ2-3; TRBD2 matches at 9 bases. The CDR3 sequence is 15 residues long. V was pared by 7 bases and J by 4 bases, with 12 bases of the junction left unmatched. Germline assignment: CDR1 DFQATT and CDR2 SNEGSKA (reference sequence). CDR3 DNA: TGCAGTGAGCTGGCCGCGGGGGGGATGCCAGATACGCAGTATTTT. Translated, it gives CSELAAGGMPDTQYF.

This clonotype was seen only a few times. In DNA form, the CDR3 reads TGCAGTGCTAGAAGGGGGACAGAGTATAATTCACCCCTCCACTTT. Encoded protein: CSARRGTEYNSPLHF. The rearrangement links TRBV20-1 to TRBJ1-6; 7 bases line up with TRBD1. V lost 2 bases and J lost 4; bases outside the gene matches: 5. The length of the CDR3 is 15 residues. Germline assignment: CDR1 DFQATT and CDR2 SNEGSKA (reference sequence).

The gene calls are TRBV29-1 and TRBJ2-3; 13 nucleotides match TRBD2. CDR1 is SQVTM, CDR2 ANQGSEA, per germline. The CDR3 sequence is 16 residues long. Trimming at V came to 7 bases and at J to 2 bases, leaving 9 bases not matched to a gene. CDR3 sequence reads: CSAVRLAGGHTDTQYF. The CDR3 DNA reads as TGCAGCGCCGTCAGACTAGCGGGGGGTCACACAGATACGCAGTATTTT.

Many counts were recorded for this clonotype. The gene calls are TRBV6-5 and TRBJ1-1, with D hard to call. Per the germline V gene, CDR1 is MNHEY and CDR2 is SVGAGI. Trimming pared 0 bases from V and 2 bases from J, leaving 10 bases between. The length of the CDR3 is 15 residues. The CDR3 nucleotides are TGTGCCAGCAGTTACTCGATAGAGGGCAACACTGAAGCTTTCTTT. It codes for CASSYSIEGNTEAFF.

The rearrangement joins TRBV28 to TRBJ2-3, with 13 bases lining up with TRBD2. Germline values: CDR1 MDHEN, CDR2 SYDVKM. The CDR3 length is 16 residues. Germline trimming cut 6 bases from V and 6 bases from J; bases unmatched to any gene: 9. CDR3 DNA sequence: TGTGCCAGCAGACATACTAGCGGGGGGGCTTACGATACGCAGTATTTT. As protein: CASRHTSGGAYDTQYF.

This clonotype was counted ten times or more. This sequence joins TRBV4-3 and TRBJ1-1; the D is unclear. CDR3 length equals 17 residues. V was trimmed by 4 bases and J by 1 base, leaving 19 bases between them. The germline CDR1 and CDR2 sequences are LGHNA and YSLEER. CDR3 nucleotides: TGCGCCAGCAGCCCATCTCTCACCAAGAGGAGGAACACTGAAGCTTTCTTT. This codes for CASSPSLTKRRNTEAFF.

This clonotype was counted at least ten times. The chain joins TRBV4-1 to TRBJ2-6; D possibly corresponds to TRBD2 (6 bases). Trimming shortened V by 4 bases and J by 0 bases, and 13 bases separated the two germline ends. Looked up from germline, CDR1 is MGHRA and CDR2 is YSYEKL. CDR3 length equals 17 residues. The CDR3 DNA is TGCGCCAGCAGCCCGGGACTTCAGAGCTCTGGGGCCAACGTCCTGACTTTC. Translating it yields CASSPGLQSSGANVLTF.

This clonotype was seen more than once but under ten times. Written as DNA, the CDR3 is TGTGCCAGCAGCCCCGATAGCGGGGGGCTCTACGAGCAGTACTTC. Protein: CASSPDSGGLYEQYF. The rearrangement links TRBV7-3 to TRBJ2-7; 10 nucleotides line up with TRBD2. This CDR3 spans 15 amino acids. CDR1 and CDR2 from the germline V gene are SGHTA and FQGTGA. V shed 5 bases and J 3 bases; nucleotides not matched to a gene: 7.